These 19 T cell receptor beta chains originate from one sample sequenced in a study of CD8 T cells in Susac syndrome. With random hexamers, reverse transcription was performed on about 0.5 to 1 ug of RNA. TCRdb itself ran the immunoSEQ multiplex PCR reads through MiXCR, one entry per CDR3 protein. The table lists roughly 250,000 distinct CDR3 sequences, 95% to 97% of them singletons. The sequencing sample was made of CD4+ T cells from PBMCs. These receptors originate from a human donor with Susac syndrome.

The genes are TRBV28 and TRBJ2-7, with D possibly being TRBD2 (5 bases). Per germline, CDR1 MDHEN and CDR2 SYDVKM. V lost 4 bases and J lost 4, with 14 bases in between. The CDR3 spans 14 residues. CDR3 sequence reads: CASSSPTEGYEQYF. The CDR3 DNA sequence: TGTGCCAGCAGTTCCCCAACCGAGGGTTACGAGCAGTACTTC.

The chain is built from TRBV4-2 and TRBJ2-7; 7 nucleotides match TRBD2. This CDR3 contains 16 residues. Germline CDR1 reads LGHNA; CDR2 reads YNFKEQ. V was clipped by 0 bases and J by 3 bases; unmatched bases: 8. DNA of the CDR3: TGTGCCAGCAGCCAAGATCAACTAGCGCAGATCTACGAGCAGTACTTC. This sequence encodes CASSQDQLAQIYEQYF.

V and J are TRBV30 and TRBJ1-2, with 7 bases lining up with TRBD1. Per germline, CDR1 GTSNPN and CDR2 SVGIG (reference sequence). This CDR3 is built from 17 residues. The trim removed 3 bases at V and 4 bases at J, leaving 17 bases unmatched. CDR3 residues: CAWSPRWRQGRAYGYTF. CDR3 nucleotides: TGTGCCTGGAGCCCACGATGGCGACAGGGACGGGCCTATGGCTACACCTTC.

Turning to this clonotype: The junction does not match germline at one end; this may be a read error. The J gene is TRBJ2-7, the V gene TRBV5-1, with D unclear. Germline loops: CDR1 SGHRS, CDR2 YFSETQ. This CDR3 spans 10 amino acids. The CDR3, as DNA: TGCGCCAGCAGCTTGGACGCAGGACCCTTC. This gives the protein CASSLDAGPF.

This rearrangement joins TRBV9 to TRBJ2-5, with 7 bases lining up with TRBD2. The germline CDR1 and CDR2 sequences are SGDLS and YYNGEE. V shed 1 base, J shed 4 bases, and the junction held 22 bases outside the gene matches. The CDR3 is 20 residues long. The CDR3 here is CASSVRHGGSLYSGGETQYF. Here the CDR3 DNA reads TGTGCCAGCAGCGTACGGCACGGCGGGAGTTTATATTCCGGGGGAGAGACCCAGTACTTC.

This clonotype showed up just a few times. This sequence joins TRBV30 and TRBJ2-3; D possibly corresponds to TRBD1 (6 bases). Trimming shortened V by 2 bases and J by 6 bases, and 9 bases separated the two germline ends. Germline CDR1 is GTSNPN and CDR2 is SVGIG (reference sequence). The CDR3 is made up of 12 amino acids. For the CDR3, the DNA is TGTGCCTGGAGTCTCACAGGGGATACGCAGTATTTT. This encodes CAWSLTGDTQYF.

CDR3 in DNA: TGTGCCTGGAGTGTAGGCGGTTACACCGGGGAGCTGTTTTTT. This translates into CAWSVGGYTGELFF. The V gene is TRBV30, the J gene TRBJ2-2, with D unclear. The CDR3 length is 14 residues. The V end lost 0 bases, the J end lost 3 bases, and 8 bases lay between the germline ends. Germline CDR1 GTSNPN, CDR2 SVGIG (reference sequence).

The V call is TRBV19, the J call TRBJ1-2, with unresolved D. Per the germline V gene, CDR1 is LNHDA and CDR2 is SQIVND (reference sequence). The ends were cut back, 3 bases at V and 7 bases at J, with 15 bases in the middle. This CDR3 comprises 14 residues. This CDR3 is CASSIIGSPTGYTF. The CDR3, as DNA: TGTGCCAGTAGTATTATAGGATCACCCACTGGCTACACCTTC.

The chain carries TRBV6-5 and TRBJ2-5; 8 bases are a match to TRBD2. There are 18 residues in the CDR3. The V and J ends lost 0 bases and 0 bases, in that order; junction bases with no gene match: 9. Germline values: CDR1 MNHEY, CDR2 SVGAGI. The CDR3 nucleotides read TGTGCCAGCAGTTACTCGGCTCGGCGGACTAGCTACCAAGAGACCCAGTACTTC. Translated: CASSYSARRTSYQETQYF.

The V gene is TRBV29-1, the J gene TRBJ2-1; 11 bases line up with TRBD1. The CDR3 contains 14 residues. V trimming: 5 bases; J trimming: 6 bases; junction bases outside the gene matches: 6. CDR1 and CDR2 (germline): SQVTM, ANQGSEA. The CDR3 nucleotides read TGCAGCGTTTTAAAGGGGACAGGGGGCAATGAGCAGTTCTTC. As protein: CSVLKGTGGNEQFF.

V and J are TRBV30 and TRBJ1-1; the D is unclear. CDR3 length equals 12 residues. Germline lookup yields CDR1 GTSNPN and CDR2 SVGIG (reference sequence). V was cut by 0 bases and J by 7 bases, with 9 bases left in between. The CDR3 loop reads CAWSVEGIEAFF. The DNA of the CDR3 is TGTGCCTGGAGTGTTGAAGGGATTGAAGCTTTCTTT. The complete variable domain, with remaining parts taken from reference TRBV30 and TRBJ1-1, reads SQTIHQWPATLVQPVGSPLSLECTVEGTSNPNLYWYRQAAGRGLQLLFYSVGIGQISSEVPQNLSASRPQDRQFILSSKKLLLSDSGFYLCAWSVEGIEAFFGQGTRLTVV.

V gene TRBV9 combines with J gene TRBJ1-4; D may be TRBD1 (5 bases). This CDR3 region has 14 residues. Trimming took off 7 bases at V and 8 bases at J, with 18 bases between the two ends. Germline values: CDR1 SGDLS, CDR2 YYNGEE. CDR3 nucleotide sequence: TGTGCCAGCCAAGGAGGAGGGGTGGGCGAAAAACTGTTTTTT. It is translated as CASQGGGVGEKLFF.

The V and J genes are TRBV30 and TRBJ1-1, with D possibly being TRBD1 (5 bases). CDR3 length: 13 amino acids. The germline gives CDR1 GTSNPN, CDR2 SVGIG (reference sequence). The germline V and J ends were trimmed by 4 bases and 5 bases, with 14 bases remaining between them. CDR3 DNA sequence: TGTGCCTGGAATCGGGGCGGTTGGACTGAAGCTTTCTTT. Encoded protein: CAWNRGGWTEAFF.

V usage is TRBV20-1 and J usage is TRBJ2-3, with D possibly matching TRBD2 (6 bases). Germline CDR1 DFQATT, CDR2 SNEGSKA (reference sequence). V was trimmed by 4 bases and J by 2 bases, leaving 16 bases between them. There are 15 residues in the CDR3. CDR3 nucleotides: TGCAGTGCTACTAACCCGGGAGACTACACAGATACGCAGTATTTT. Protein sequence: CSATNPGDYTDTQYF.

The V call is TRBV27, the J call TRBJ1-4, with a possible D match to TRBD1 (6 bases). Germline V lookup: CDR1 MNHEY, CDR2 SMNVEV (reference sequence). V lost 6 bases, J lost 0 bases, and 20 bases lay in between. CDR3 length: 18 residues. The CDR3 DNA reads as TGTGCCAGCAGCTCGATCCCGGGACAATATGCAACTAATGAAAAACTGTTTTTT. It is translated as CASSSIPGQYATNEKLFF.

The V gene is TRBV27, the J gene TRBJ1-1; 8 bases match TRBD1. The V segment lost 2 bases and the J segment 7 bases; nucleotides outside the gene matches: 3. CDR3 length: 13 residues. Germline V gene lookup returns CDR1 MNHEY and CDR2 SMNVEV (reference sequence). In DNA, the CDR3 is TGTGCCAGCAGTTTAGATGGGACAGGTGAAGCTTTCTTT. Translation gives CASSLDGTGEAFF.

This clonotype appeared once. This rearrangement joins TRBV20-1 to TRBJ2-3; 7 bases fit TRBD2. Germline V gives CDR1 DFQATT, CDR2 SNEGSKA (reference sequence). The CDR3 consists of 16 residues. V lost 3 bases, J lost 0 bases, and 9 bases stayed unmatched. CDR3 in amino acids: CSASFRTRTSTDTQYF. In DNA form, the CDR3 reads TGCAGTGCTAGTTTCCGGACTAGGACTAGCACAGATACGCAGTATTTT.

The chain is built from TRBV9 and TRBJ1-3, with no clear D. CDR1 is SGDLS, CDR2 YYNGEE, per germline. The CDR3 runs 16 residues. Trimming removed 0 bases from V and 0 bases from J, with 10 bases in between. The CDR3 reads CASSVADVSSGNTIYF. The CDR3 DNA reads as TGTGCCAGCAGCGTAGCAGACGTATCCTCTGGAAACACCATATATTTT.

This sequence joins TRBV20-1 and TRBJ1-5; no definite D call. The CDR3 is made up of 14 amino acids. The V gene lost 1 base and the J gene lost 0 bases, with 7 bases spanning the gap. Germline CDR1 is DFQATT and CDR2 is SNEGSKA (reference sequence). CDR3 in amino acids: CSARAGNSNQPQHF. The CDR3 DNA is TGCAGTGCTAGAGCAGGAAATAGCAATCAGCCCCAGCATTTT.